This paragraph covers one T cell receptor beta chain sequence. Antigen: not known. These data come from a study of beta chain features in type 1 diabetes. Reverse transcribing all isolated RNA meant expressed TCRB transcripts were sequenced. Data came from immunoSEQ multiplex PCR; TCRdb stores just in-frame clones and leaves some out. The sample shows about 220,000 clones, roughly a tenth of them seen only once. The CDR3 spans 14 residues. Germline loops: CDR1 MNHEY, CDR2 SVGAGI. Between the trimmed V and J ends, which lost 0 bases and 10 bases, there was a span of 10 bases. The study, taken as a whole, reports: Significant though moderate, a shortening of TCRB CDR3s appeared in all four CD4+ subsets of Type 1 diabetes patients.

This receptor was identified in a man between 18 and 35 years old in good health. The specimen sequenced was central memory CD4+ T cells from blood. The chain uses TRBV6-5 and TRBJ1-6; D remains ambiguous. CDR3 in amino acids: CASSYSRVESPLHF. Written as DNA, the CDR3 is TGTGCCAGCAGTTACTCGCGGGTAGAGTCACCCCTCCACTTT.